Listed below are T cell receptor beta chains from one sample, sequenced in a study of long-term antiretroviral therapy in people with HIV. Some clones are missing from TCRdb's copy, which holds only in-frame ones; the method was immunoSEQ multiplex PCR. Here the sample spans approximately 28,000 clones, about 85% being singletons. The sample here was unsorted PBMCs, taken about 5 years after starting antiretroviral therapy. These receptors came from a middle-aged man with HIV. CDR3s leave out the opening cysteine and the closing phenylalanine or tryptophan. Each record gives: V gene, clone size, J gene, CDR3 protein. Not every row has a clone size; where given, it reads once, few, many or a size class.

V: TRBV18
size: NA
J: TRBJ2-1
CDR3: ASSPRGLESYNEQF

V: TRBV29-1
size: few
J: TRBJ2-5
CDR3: SVEADRGRQETQY

V: TRBV19
size: NA
J: TRBJ2-7
CDR3: ASSIVAGRGNEQY

V: TRBV28
size: NA
J: TRBJ1-1
CDR3: ASRVGGNTEAF

V: TRBV2
size: NA
J: TRBJ2-7
CDR3: AIGQGGLGPYEQY

V: TRBV4-2
size: NA
J: TRBJ1-2
CDR3: ASSQDRDRGQGYT

V: TRBV14
size: NA
J: TRBJ2-1
CDR3: ASSLRLVTLYNEQF

V: TRBV19
size: NA
J: TRBJ2-1
CDR3: ASSINLFTFGEQF

V: TRBV18
size: once
J: TRBJ2-1
CDR3: ASSLGGIGEQF

V: TRBV2
size: NA
J: TRBJ1-4
CDR3: ASKGGLEKLF

V: TRBV10-3
size: NA
J: TRBJ2-3
CDR3: AISVGGSGDTQY

V: TRBV6-6
size: NA
J: TRBJ1-1
CDR3: ASTSQGVTEAF

V: TRBV5-4
size: NA
J: TRBJ1-2
CDR3: ASSLGARYT

V: TRBV29-1
size: NA
J: TRBJ2-1
CDR3: SVRSPGEGNEQF

V: TRBV10-2
size: few
J: TRBJ1-5
CDR3: ASSEFGQTYQPQH

V: TRBV6-5
size: NA
J: TRBJ2-2
CDR3: ASSLQPRAGGELF

V: TRBV10-2
size: NA
J: TRBJ2-2
CDR3: ASTGNVAGELF

V: TRBV4-3
size: NA
J: TRBJ2-7
CDR3: ASSPGQGVSYEQY